What follows are 12 T cell receptor beta chains derived from one specimen sequenced in a study of beta chain features in type 1 diabetes (dated by TCRdb to 2016 to 2019). The method was the immunoSEQ multiplex PCR assay. The High Capacity cDNA Reverse Transcription Kit was used to reverse transcribe all of the isolated RNA, meaning that expressed TCRB transcripts were what got sequenced. The clones in this table, taken by TCRdb from immuneACCESS, are in-frame only. Not every clone is retained; where verified, under half of the shortfall comes from an unresolved V gene, and the cause of the rest is unknown. The sample table holds 250,000 to 400,000 clones, of which about 15% were seen once. Jointly, the top ten make up approximately 6.7% of the sample. The sample taken for sequencing was central memory CD4+ T cells from blood. The receptor source for this set is a man aged 25 to 45 in good health.

This sequence joins TRBV4-2 and TRBJ2-7; 11 nucleotides line up with TRBD2. Germline loops: CDR1 LGHNA, CDR2 YNFKEQ. V dropped 4 bases and J dropped 5; count of bases not matched to a gene: 7. This CDR3 is 15 amino acids long. CDR3 sequence reads: CASSRNSGGGHEQYF. The CDR3 DNA reads as TGTGCCAGCAGCCGGAATAGCGGGGGGGGACACGAGCAGTACTTC.

This clone was seen only a few times. V and J are TRBV5-1 and TRBJ2-3; 9 bases fit TRBD1. With V trimmed by 4 bases and J by 6 bases, 6 bases remained unmatched. This CDR3 contains 14 residues. Per the germline V gene, CDR1 is SGHRS and CDR2 is YFSETQ. The CDR3 region has the DNA TGCGCCAGCAGCATAAACAGGGGGCTGGATACGCAGTATTTT. Its protein is CASSINRGLDTQYF.

This rearrangement joins TRBV27 to TRBJ1-4; D perhaps matches TRBD1 (5 bases). V lost 2 bases to trimming and J lost 8 bases, with 9 bases between them. This CDR3 region has 13 residues. Germline CDR1 is MNHEY and CDR2 is SMNVEV (reference sequence). The CDR3 protein is CASSLQGAEKLFF. DNA of the CDR3: TGTGCCAGCAGTTTACAGGGCGCCGAAAAACTGTTTTTT.

This clone was detected once. The rearrangement links TRBV11-3 to TRBJ2-7, with D possibly TRBD1 on 7 matching bases. The CDR3 sequence is 12 residues long. In germline, CDR1 is SGHNT, CDR2 YENEEA. V was pared by 7 bases and J by 7 bases, with 14 bases between. The CDR3 loop is CASNQGGEEQYF. The CDR3 nucleotides are TGTGCCAGCAACCAGGGGGGCGAGGAGCAGTACTTC.

This clone has more than one count but fewer than ten. The chain recombines TRBV7-2 with TRBJ1-1; D call uncertain. The V gene lost 7 bases and the J gene lost 3 bases, with 9 bases spanning the gap. CDR3 length: 12 residues. Germline V lookup: CDR1 SGHTA, CDR2 FQGNSA. The CDR3 region is CASTFGDTEAFF. As DNA, the CDR3 is TGTGCCAGCACCTTCGGGGACACTGAAGCTTTCTTT.

The chain recombines TRBV5-4 with TRBJ1-6, with TRBD1 matching 8 bases. Looked up from germline, CDR1 is SGHNT and CDR2 is YYREEE (reference sequence). After removal of 2 bases from V and 2 bases from J, the junction contained 0 bases not matched to a gene. The length of the CDR3 is 15 residues. The CDR3 reads CASSLQGAYNSPLHF. The CDR3 nucleotides read TGTGCCAGCAGCTTACAGGGGGCCTATAATTCACCCCTCCACTTT.

This rearrangement joins TRBV19 to TRBJ2-3; 8 bases agree with TRBD2. This CDR3 is built from 15 residues. Germline CDR1 is LNHDA and CDR2 is SQIVND (reference sequence). V was clipped by 5 bases and J by 4 bases; unmatched bases: 8. The CDR3 sequence: CASSPQAGDSDTQYF. Here the CDR3 DNA reads TGTGCCAGTAGTCCCCAAGCGGGGGATTCAGATACGCAGTATTTT.

The J gene is TRBJ1-2, the V gene TRBV7-2, with D possibly TRBD1 on 5 matching bases. V lost 2 bases to trimming and J lost 0 bases, with 13 bases between them. Germline CDR1 is SGHTA and CDR2 is FQGNSA. The CDR3 spans 16 residues. Written as DNA, the CDR3 is TGTGCCAGCAGCTTAAGGGCAGGGATGGCTAACTATGGCTACACCTTC. It is translated as CASSLRAGMANYGYTF.

The chain couples TRBV9 to TRBJ2-1; 8 bases agree with TRBD2. There are 16 residues in the CDR3. Germline values: CDR1 SGDLS, CDR2 YYNGEE. The J segment lost 2 bases and the V segment lost 6 bases, leaving 10 bases of the junction unmatched. DNA for the CDR3: TGTGCCAGCACCTTAGGCGGTAGCGGGGCCTACAATGAGCAGTTCTTC. Protein: CASTLGGSGAYNEQFF. Drawing the rest from reference TRBV9 and TRBJ2-1, the complete variable domain is DSGVTQTPKHLITATGQRVTLRCSPRSGDLSVYWYQQSLDQGLQFLIQYYNGEERAKGNILERFSAQQFPDLHSELNLSSLELGDSALYFCASTLGGSGAYNEQFFGPGTRLTVL.

This clone was seen more than once but under ten times. The chain couples TRBV5-1 to TRBJ2-3; 12 bases are shared with TRBD2. The CDR3 runs to 16 residues. After removal of 4 bases from V and 3 bases from J, the junction contained 6 bases not matched to a gene. In germline, CDR1 is SGHRS, CDR2 YFSETQ. The CDR3, as DNA: TGCGCCAGCAGCCTTGCAGGACTAGCGGGAACAGATACGCAGTATTTT. Translating gives CASSLAGLAGTDTQYF. Looking up the rest from reference TRBV5-1 and TRBJ2-3 gives the full variable domain: KAGVTQTPRYLIKTRGQQVTLSCSPISGHRSVSWYQQTPGQGLQFLFEYFSETQRNKGNFPGRFSGRQFSNSRSEMNVSTLELGDSALYLCASSLAGLAGTDTQYFGPGTRLTVL.

In its sample, this clone was seen a few times. The chain combines TRBV29-1 with TRBJ1-1, with 7 bases lining up with TRBD1. Germline CDR1 SQVTM, CDR2 ANQGSEA. V gave up 4 bases and J gave up 3 bases; unmatched junction bases: 2. The CDR3 covers 12 residues. The CDR3 DNA is TGCAGCGTTGCACAGGGGTACACTGAAGCTTTCTTT. Its translation is CSVAQGYTEAFF.

The J gene is TRBJ2-3, the V gene TRBV27; D call uncertain. From germline, CDR1 is MNHEY and CDR2 SMNVEV (reference sequence). There are 14 residues in the CDR3. V lost 6 bases, J lost 2 bases, and 12 bases lay in between. This CDR3 reads CASSANRATDTQYF. Here the CDR3 DNA reads TGTGCCAGCAGCGCAAACCGGGCCACAGATACGCAGTATTTT.